This TCR beta chain came from a study of T cells after yellow fever vaccination. Template switching with 5'RACE generated the TCR cDNA and added a universal primer site and UMIs. TCRdb re-called the 5' RACE reads through MiXCR, storing one row per CDR3 protein. The sample contains roughly 500,000 distinct CDR3 sequences, under 25% of which appear only once. Broader study findings: Peak timing came faster in the weaker secondary response, day 5 versus 15.

Worth noting for this clonotype: Its antigen remains unknown.

The CDR3 is made up of 15 amino acids. With V trimmed by 1 base and J by 1 base, 2 bases remained unmatched. Germline CDR1 and CDR2: KGHSH and LQKENI. The chain links TRBV18 to TRBJ2-5; 8 positions match TRBD1. The receptor comes from a man aged 25 to 40 who received the YFV17D yellow fever vaccine. Source: PBMCs, taken 15 days after the yellow fever booster vaccination. CDR3 bases: TGTGCCAGCTCACCACGGACAGGGCTCCAAGAGACCCAGTACTTC. It yields the protein CASSPRTGLQETQYF.